The 19 T cell receptor beta chains below all came from one sample that was sequenced in a study of T cell repertoires in cytomegalovirus infection. The antigens these receptors bind are not known. TCRdb re-derived calls from the reads in MiXCR, one entry per CDR3 protein. The sample contains around 130,000 distinct CDR3 sequences, 20% to 30% of which appear only once. Sequencing input: PBMCs, sequenced either directly or after in vitro stimulation (not recorded which). These receptors all stem from a human donor in good health (CMV status not recorded). Some clones in this sample may be carry-over from other donors' samples.

V is TRBV6-2 or TRBV6-3 and J is TRBJ1-2; D perhaps matches TRBD1 (6 bases). There are 12 residues in the CDR3. Germline CDR1 reads MNHEY; CDR2 reads SVGEGT. Deletions cut 7 bases from V and 3 bases from J, with 9 bases between. This chain's CDR3 is CASTDSDYGYTF. The CDR3 nucleotides are TGTGCCAGCACGGACAGCGACTATGGCTACACCTTC.

The V gene is TRBV19, the J gene TRBJ1-1, with unresolved D. The CDR3 sequence is 16 residues long. V dropped 5 bases and J dropped 4 bases, with 20 bases sitting between them. Per the germline V gene, CDR1 is LNHDA and CDR2 is SQIVND (reference sequence). The CDR3 here is CASSRRVRDWGTEAFF. The CDR3 bases are TGTGCCAGTAGTCGTAGGGTCCGGGATTGGGGCACTGAAGCTTTCTTT. The complete variable domain, with remaining parts taken from reference TRBV19 and TRBJ1-1, reads DGGITQSPKYLFRKEGQNVTLSCEQNLNHDAMYWYRQDPGQGLRLIYYSQIVNDFQKGDIAEGYSVSREKKESFPLTVTSAQKNPTAFYLCASSRRVRDWGTEAFFGQGTRLTVV.

The CDR3 nucleotides read TGCGCCAGCAGCCAAGACGGGGGGCCGTTGACTGAAGCTTTCTTT. This codes for CASSQDGGPLTEAFF. The chain has TRBV4-3 and TRBJ1-1; a weak D match, TRBD1 (6 bases). Looked up from germline, CDR1 is LGHNA and CDR2 is YSLEER. This CDR3 has 15 residues. The V gene lost 0 bases and the J gene lost 5 bases, with 13 bases spanning the gap.

This clonotype came up a few times. The V call is TRBV6-1, the J call TRBJ1-5, with D perhaps TRBD1 (5 bases). The germline CDR1 and CDR2 sequences are MNHNS and SASEGT. The CDR3 consists of 13 residues. The V end was cut by 9 bases, the J end by 4 bases, with 13 bases between. The CDR3 reads CASPMDKNQPQHF. For the CDR3, the DNA is TGTGCCAGTCCAATGGACAAAAATCAGCCCCAGCATTTT.

This clonotype was seen ten or more times. The J gene is TRBJ1-1, the V gene TRBV6-1, with 7 bases lining up with TRBD1. Germline V gene sequence: CDR1 MNHNS, CDR2 SASEGT. V lost 6 bases, J lost 1 base, and 8 bases stayed unmatched. This CDR3 is 15 amino acids long. CDR3 protein: CASRRGGRWNTEAFF. The CDR3, as DNA: TGTGCCAGCAGGAGAGGGGGCCGTTGGAACACTGAAGCTTTCTTT.

The chain couples TRBV6-2 or TRBV6-3 to TRBJ1-1; 9 bases fit TRBD1. The CDR3 is 16 residues long. The V gene end was trimmed by 2 bases and the J gene end by 4 bases; junction bases not matched to a gene: 8. Germline-derived CDR1 and CDR2 are MNHEY and SVGEGT. CDR3 sequence reads: CASSYGLGQGTTEAFF. CDR3 sequence (DNA): TGTGCCAGCAGTTACGGGTTGGGACAGGGTACCACTGAAGCTTTCTTT.

The rearrangement uses TRBV12-3 or TRBV12-4 and TRBJ2-5, with D maybe TRBD1 (6 bases). There are 16 residues in the CDR3. Trimming removed 6 bases at V and 2 bases at J, with 19 bases between. CDR3 amino acids: CASSPQQGRVQETQYF. CDR3 bases: TGTGCCAGCAGCCCCCAACAGGGTCGGGTTCAAGAGACCCAGTACTTC.

This clonotype was seen a handful of times. V and J are TRBV28 and TRBJ2-2; TRBD2 matches 7 bases. CDR1 is MDHEN and CDR2 is SYDVKM in the germline V gene. This CDR3 is built from 15 residues. J was trimmed by 5 bases and V by 5 bases; bases with no gene match: 8. The CDR3 region has the DNA TGTGCCAGCAGTCCCCTGACGGGGGGAACCGGGGAGCTGTTTTTT. Amino acid sequence: CASSPLTGGTGELFF. Complete variable domain (other parts from reference TRBV28 and TRBJ2-2): DVKVTQSSRYLVKRTGEKVFLECVQDMDHENMFWYRQDPGLGLRLIYFSYDVKMKEKGDIPEGYSVSREKKERFSLILESASTNQTSMYLCASSPLTGGTGELFFGEGSRLTVL.

This clonotype was recorded only once. The chain recombines TRBV5-6 with TRBJ2-6; no reliable D call. The CDR3 is made up of 14 amino acids. Germline V gene data show CDR1 as SGHDT and CDR2 as YYEEEE. Trimming removed 3 bases from V and 0 bases from J, with 4 bases in between. CDR3 bases: TGTGCCAGCAGCTATCGCTCTGGGGCCAACGTCCTGACTTTC. Its translation: CASSYRSGANVLTF.

In its sample, this clonotype was seen a few times. V is TRBV28 and J is TRBJ1-5; TRBD1 is a possible D gene (5 bases). Germline V gene sequence: CDR1 MDHEN, CDR2 SYDVKM. Trimming took off 6 bases at V and 1 base at J, with 13 bases between the two ends. The CDR3 is 15 amino acids. In DNA form, the CDR3 reads TGTGCCAGCAGAGTCCCCCGGGACAGCAATCAGCCCCAGCATTTT. This translates into CASRVPRDSNQPQHF.

The CDR3 bases are TGTGCCAGCAGCTTAGAGCTCCGGACAGCGACTAACTATGGCTACACCTTC. Protein sequence: CASSLELRTATNYGYTF. The rearrangement joins TRBV11-3 to TRBJ1-2; perhaps TRBD1 as D (6 bases). This CDR3 has 17 amino acids. Germline loops: CDR1 SGHNT, CDR2 YENEEA. Trimming removed 0 bases from V and 0 bases from J, with 14 bases in between.

The chain has TRBV29-1 and TRBJ1-1, with a tentative D call TRBD1 (5 bases). Germline assignment: CDR1 SQVTM and CDR2 ANQGSEA. Trimming took 0 bases from V and 0 from J, leaving 8 bases between them. There are 14 residues in the CDR3. The CDR3 DNA follows: TGCAGCGTTGAAGAGGGGACGGTGAACACTGAAGCTTTCTTT. Translating it yields CSVEEGTVNTEAFF.

This clonotype was seen a few times. This rearrangement joins TRBV7-3 to TRBJ2-5; D possibly uses TRBD1 or TRBD2 (5 bases each). V was shortened by 2 bases and J by 5 bases, with 9 bases between the two germline ends. Germline CDR1 is SGHTA and CDR2 is FQGTGA. The CDR3 covers 13 residues. The CDR3 spells CASSLAREETQYF. CDR3 nucleotide sequence: TGTGCCAGCAGCTTAGCCAGGGAGGAGACCCAGTACTTC.

This clonotype came up a few times. The genes are TRBV18 and TRBJ2-7; 11 nucleotides agree with TRBD1. Germline values: CDR1 KGHSH, CDR2 LQKENI. V gave up 3 bases and J gave up 5 bases; unmatched junction bases: 0. CDR3 length equals 13 residues. CDR3 residues: CASSPGQGDEQYV. The DNA for the CDR3 is TGTGCCAGCTCACCGGGACAGGGGGACGAGCAGTACGTC.

This clonotype showed up just a few times. The V call is TRBV7-2, the J call TRBJ1-1, with 8 positions matching TRBD1. CDR1 is SGHTA, CDR2 FQGNSA, per germline. The CDR3 loop spans 17 amino acids. V lost 3 bases, J lost 1 base, and 10 bases stayed unmatched. CDR3 protein: CASSLGGTGTQNTEAFF. The CDR3, as DNA: TGTGCCAGCAGCTTGGGAGGGACAGGTACTCAGAACACTGAAGCTTTCTTT.

This clonotype was counted a few times. V and J are TRBV4-1 and TRBJ2-2, with D perhaps TRBD2 (5 bases). The germline CDR1 and CDR2 sequences are MGHRA and YSYEKL. The CDR3 consists of 14 residues. V lost 3 bases, J lost 5 bases, and 10 bases lay in between. The CDR3 sequence is CASSHPRVTGELFF. In nucleotides, the CDR3 is TGCGCCAGCAGCCACCCGAGGGTAACCGGGGAGCTGTTTTTT.

CDR3 protein: CASTLQQGQGYTF. As DNA, the CDR3 is TGTGCCAGCACACTACAACAGGGGCAGGGCTACACCTTC. The chain employs TRBV6-5 and TRBJ1-2, with 7 bases fitting TRBD1. Trimming removed 7 bases from V and 8 bases from J; junction bases left unmatched: 10. This CDR3 comprises 13 residues. The germline gives CDR1 MNHEY, CDR2 SVGAGI.

This rearrangement joins TRBV5-4 to TRBJ2-4; 7 bases match TRBD1. The CDR3 runs to 14 residues. Germline V CDR1 and CDR2: SGHNT, YYREEE (reference sequence). V shed 3 bases and J 1 base; nucleotides not matched to a gene: 1. CDR3: CASSWGQAKNIQYF. The CDR3 nucleotides read TGTGCCAGCAGCTGGGGACAGGCCAAAAACATTCAGTACTTC. Together with reference TRBV5-4 and TRBJ2-4, the CDR3 gives the full variable domain: ETGVTQSPTHLIKTRGQQVTLRCSSQSGHNTVSWYQQALGQGPQFIFQYYREEENGRGNFPPRFSGLQFPNYSSELNVNALELDDSALYLCASSWGQAKNIQYFGAGTRLSVL.

This clonotype appeared many times. The rearrangement uses TRBV12-3 or TRBV12-4 and TRBJ1-5; D is unresolved. Trimming cost V 6 bases and J 5 bases, with 14 bases left between them. There are 14 residues in the CDR3. This CDR3 is CASSAEGAYQPQHF. CDR3 nucleotide sequence: TGTGCCAGCAGCGCCGAAGGAGCATATCAGCCCCAGCATTTT.